These T cell receptor beta chains were read from a single sample in a study of T cells in localized non-small cell lung cancer. The assay was immunoSEQ multiplex PCR, and TCRdb's table has in-frame clones only and misses some. The sample has about 15,000 clones, around 83% seen once. Sequencing used peripheral blood, obtained before any cancer treatment. The receptors were gathered from a woman aged 35 to 70 with stage I lung adenocarcinoma. The CDR3 runs from the conserved cysteine through the conserved F or W.

TRBV5-1 | CASRRGDYNEQFF
TRBV18 | CASSEQETQYF
TRBV7-2 | CASSPRTGSYNEQFF
TRBV6-5 | CASNGRGGYNEQFF
TRBV5-1 | CASSIPGEGRTQYF
TRBV30 | CAWSVGGDEQYF
TRBV21-1 | CASGPDRVRNTEAFF
TRBV6-6 | CASSRDRGGGYTF
TRBV4-1 | CASSQDRGGNTIYF
TRBV7-2 | CASSRSRETQYF
TRBV5-1 | CASSLGTSGGLNTGELFF
TRBV6-6 | CASSYGPPPNEQFF
TRBV29-1 | CSVEGSGAFYDFNEQFF
TRBV5-1 | CASNPLGAARAGTRTDTQYF
TRBV7-2 | CASSLNRAPADTQYF
TRBV19 | CASSSLGYGYTF
TRBV2 | CASYRGPQETQYF
TRBV7-2 | CASSWPRFGSVDEQYF
TRBV14 | CASSRTGVQQFF
TRBV28 | CASRPGGAPLHF
TRBV6-5 | CASSYLEGHQPQHF
TRBV2 | CASSVGRGGHEQYF